These 22 T cell receptor beta chains originate from one sample sequenced in a study of CD8+ T cells in alopecia areata. RNA extraction and reverse transcription yielded cDNA as sequencing template. Sequenced by immunoSEQ multiplex PCR; TCRdb stores in-frame clones only, minus some. The sample has about 6,000 clones, none seen only once. Sample time point: mouse skin 6 weeks after grafting, around onset of hair loss. Sequencing was performed on skin, taken at week 6. The source of these receptors is a C3H/HeJ mouse with alopecia areata. MHC haplotype: H2-k.

This clone was detected many times. These gene names are mouse names. The read ends 3 residues early relative to the CDR3; the germline J gene fills the gap. The chain has TRBV16 and TRBJ1-3; D may be TRBD1 (6 bases). Trimming cost V 1 base and J 0 bases, with 10 bases left between them. Germline CDR1 is SGHSA and CDR2 is FRNQAP. The CDR3 consists of 16 residues. Here the CDR3 reads CASSLGGRGSGNTLYF. CDR3 DNA, as far as it was read: TGTGCAAGCAGCTTAGGGGGCAGGGGTTCTGGAAATACG.

This clone was counted many times. The gene names here belong to mouse. The read comes to an end 4 residues before the CDR3 does, leaving the germline J gene to fill in the end. V gene TRBV19 combines with J gene TRBJ1-1; perhaps TRBD1 as D (6 bases). The CDR3 extends over 14 amino acids. Germline V gene lookup returns CDR1 FNHDT and CDR2 SITEND (reference sequence). The V gene lost 3 bases and the J gene lost 0 bases, with 9 bases spanning the gap. Partial CDR3 DNA: TGTGCCAGCAGTAACGACAGGACAAACACA. This codes for CASSNDRTNT. The CDR3 in its entirety is CASSNDRTNTEVFF. Combining the CDR3 with reference TRBV19 and TRBJ1-1 gives the whole variable domain GGIITQTPKFLIGQEGQKLTLKCQQNFNHDTMYWYRQDSGKGLRLIYYSITENDLQKGDLSEGYDASREKKSSFSLTVTSAQKNEMAVFLCASSNDRTNTEVFFGKGTRLTVV.

This clone is judged large. Gene names and germline refer to mouse. With the read ending 4 residues before the CDR3 end, the germline J gene is used to fill in that end. The chain couples TRBV16 to TRBJ2-1; 10 positions agree with TRBD2. The CDR3 has 17 residues. CDR1 is SGHSA, CDR2 FRNQAP, per germline. V shed 3 bases, J shed 0 bases, and the junction held 5 bases outside the gene matches. The sequenced part of the CDR3 DNA is TGTGCAAGCAGCTTTCCGGACTGGGGGTATAACTATGCT. Amino acid sequence: CASSFPDWGYNYA. The whole CDR3 protein is CASSFPDWGYNYAEQFF.

This clone was seen only a few times. Gene names refer to mouse genes. The covered CDR3 bases are TGTGCCAGCGGTGAATGGGACACATCCTAT. This sequence encodes CASGEWDTSY. The entire CDR3 is CASGEWDTSYEQYF. This chain connects TRBV13-2 to TRBJ2-7, with a possible D match to TRBD1 (6 bases). The read comes to an end 4 residues before the CDR3 does, leaving the germline J gene to fill in the end. CDR1 is NNHNN, CDR2 SYGAGS, per germline (reference sequence). The CDR3 loop spans 14 amino acids. V lost 2 bases to trimming and J lost 1 base, with 10 bases between them.

This clone has a count of ten or more. Germline and genes: mouse. The read halts 4 residues ahead of the CDR3 end, with the missing end drawn from the germline J gene. J is TRBJ1-2 and V is TRBV1; 7 bases map to TRBD1. CDR1 and CDR2 from the germline V gene are NSQYPW and LRSPGD (reference sequence). V was pared by 0 bases and J by 0 bases, with 4 bases of the junction left unmatched. This CDR3 contains 16 residues. The chain's CDR3 is CTCSADRGQTNSDYTF. The DNA read from the CDR3 is TGCACCTGCAGTGCAGATCGGGGACAGACAAACTCC. Supplemented by reference TRBV1 and TRBJ1-2, the full variable domain reads VTLLEQNPRWRLVPRGQAVNLRCILKNSQYPWMSWYQQDLQKQLQWLFTLRSPGDKEVKSLPGADYLATRVTDTELRLQVANMSQGRTLYCTCSADRGQTNSDYTFGSGTRLLVI.

As regards this clone: Gene names are the mouse ones. The DNA ends 4 residues before the CDR3 does, and the rest of the CDR3 is filled in from the germline J gene. V usage is TRBV14 and J usage is TRBJ2-7; 10 nucleotides agree with TRBD2. Trimming took 4 bases from V and 0 from J; bases not matched to a gene: 4. This CDR3 comprises 15 residues. The germline gives CDR1 SGHDT, CDR2 FRDEAV. The CDR3 protein is CASSRDWGSSYEQYF. CDR3 DNA (partial): TGTGCCAGCAGTCGGGACTGGGGAAGCTCCTAT.

This clone was recorded at least ten times. Mouse gene names and germline throughout. The read ends 4 residues early relative to the CDR3; the germline J gene fills the gap. The rearrangement joins TRBV2 to TRBJ2-3; D uncertain. Trimming cost V 2 bases and J 1 base, with 4 bases left between them. The V gene's germline CDR1 is LGHNA and CDR2 YSYQKL. The CDR3 loop spans 13 amino acids. The CDR3 bases that were read are TGTGCCAGCAGCCAACAGGGTGCAGAA. Amino acids: CASSQQGAE. The whole CDR3 reads CASSQQGAETLYF.

The sample holds a few counts of this clone. Mouse names are used for the genes. The CDR3 goes on 4 residues after the read ends, and that part is filled in from the germline J gene. V and J are TRBV5 and TRBJ2-4; possibly TRBD1 or TRBD2 for D (6 bases each). There are 13 residues in the CDR3. Germline V gene lookup returns CDR1 LGHNA and CDR2 YNLKQL (reference sequence). The CDR3 DNA, read in part, is TGTGCCAGCAGCCTGGGGGCGAAAAAC. Its translation: CASSLGAKN. The full CDR3 reads CASSLGAKNTLYF.

Regarding this clone: The gene symbols are mouse symbols. Read sequence stops 4 residues before the CDR3 end, and the germline J gene provides the missing end. This sequence joins TRBV12-1 and TRBJ2-5; D is uncertain. Germline lookup yields CDR1 SGHSN and CDR2 HYEKVE. The CDR3 is 14 residues long. V gave up 0 bases and J gave up 1 base, with 7 bases separating them. The CDR3 sequence: CASSLAGDQDTQYF. The CDR3 bases that were read are TGTGCCAGCTCTCTCGCAGGAGACCAAGAC.

This clone has ten or more counts. The germline and genes are mouse ones. The read falls 4 residues short of the CDR3 end, and the missing part is taken from the germline J gene. V is TRBV5 and J is TRBJ2-5, with 14 bases fitting TRBD2. V was pared by 4 bases and J by 2 bases, with 5 bases of the junction left unmatched. CDR3 length: 17 amino acids. Germline V CDR1 and CDR2: LGHNA, YNLKQL (reference sequence). The CDR3 DNA, read in part, is TGTGCCAGCAGCCCCAGGGGACTGGGGGGGCCCCAAGAC. Translation gives CASSPRGLGGPQD. The whole CDR3 region reads CASSPRGLGGPQDTQYF.

Regarding this clone: Genes and germline are mouse. The read falls 4 residues short of the CDR3 end, and the missing part is taken from the germline J gene. The chain couples TRBV19 to TRBJ2-4; possibly TRBD2 for D (5 bases). This CDR3 comprises 14 residues. Germline-derived CDR1 and CDR2 are FNHDT and SITEND (reference sequence). Trimming removed 2 bases from V and 1 base from J, with 8 bases in between. This CDR3 reads CASSMWGGQNTLYF. The covered CDR3 bases are TGTGCCAGCAGTATGTGGGGTGGTCAAAAC.

Worth noting for this clone: The gene names here belong to mouse. The read ends 4 residues early relative to the CDR3; the germline J gene fills the gap. V gene TRBV19 combines with J gene TRBJ2-2; 8 bases map to TRBD1. The germline V gene encodes CDR1 FNHDT and CDR2 SITEND (reference sequence). The CDR3 consists of 14 residues. The trim removed 9 bases at V and 2 bases at J, leaving 6 bases unmatched. Here the CDR3 reads CAIPQGANTGQLYF. The covered CDR3 bases are TGTGCCATCCCTCAGGGGGCGAACACCGGG. Looking up the rest from reference TRBV19 and TRBJ2-2 gives the full variable domain: GGIITQTPKFLIGQEGQKLTLKCQQNFNHDTMYWYRQDSGKGLRLIYYSITENDLQKGDLSEGYDASREKKSSFSLTVTSAQKNEMAVFLCAIPQGANTGQLYFGEGSKLTVL.

This clone was detected ten times or more. Gene names are the mouse ones. The observed sequence ends 4 residues before the CDR3 terminus, with the missing tail filled in from the germline J gene. V and J are TRBV1 and TRBJ2-1, with D possibly TRBD2 on 7 matching bases. The germline CDR1 and CDR2 sequences are NSQYPW and LRSPGD (reference sequence). V lost 2 bases and J 3 bases, leaving 11 bases between the germline ends. This CDR3 region has 15 residues. The CDR3 bases that were read are TGCACCTGCAGTGCACCAAGGGGGGGCTATGCT. It encodes CTCSAPRGGYA. The whole CDR3 reads CTCSAPRGGYAEQFF.

Notes on this clone: Germline and genes here are mouse. Read coverage stops 4 residues before the CDR3 terminus; the germline J gene supplies the remainder. The identical CDR3 is also encoded by other nucleotide sequences in the sample. V and J are TRBV13-2 and TRBJ2-1, with 7 bases identical to TRBD2. CDR3 length: 15 amino acids. Germline V gene data show CDR1 as NNHNN and CDR2 as SYGAGS (reference sequence). Losses at the gene ends were 0 bases for V and 4 bases for J; bases not matched to a gene: 4. The CDR3 here is CASGDEAGGYAEQFF. The sequenced CDR3 bases are TGTGCCAGCGGTGATGAGGCGGGGGGGTATGCT.

This clone was found many times. Gene names are mouse gene names. The read stops 4 residues short of the end of the CDR3; the missing end is completed from the germline J gene. This sequence joins TRBV17 and TRBJ2-7; 10 bases are shared with TRBD1. Germline trimming cut 2 bases from V and 3 bases from J; bases unmatched to any gene: 1. This CDR3 contains 14 residues. Germline assignment: CDR1 MNHDT and CDR2 YYDKIL. The DNA read from the CDR3 is TGTGCTAGCAGTAGACGGACAGGGGGCTAT. Protein product: CASSRRTGGY. In full, the CDR3 reads CASSRRTGGYEQYF.

This clone was observed a few times. Mouse gene names apply. With the read ending 4 residues before the CDR3 end, the germline J gene is used to fill in that end. V and J are TRBV31 and TRBJ2-1, with 9 bases aligning to TRBD2. The germline CDR1 and CDR2 sequences are GKSSPN and SITVG. Trimming removed 0 bases from V and 6 bases from J; junction bases left unmatched: 3. The CDR3 length is 14 residues. Incomplete CDR3 DNA: TGTGCCTGGAGTCTCTGGGGGGGATTTGCT. Protein: CAWSLWGGFA. The CDR3 as a whole reads CAWSLWGGFAEQFF.

This clone was seen more than once but under ten times. Genes here carry mouse names. The sequence runs out 4 residues before the end of the CDR3; the remainder is reconstructed from the germline J gene. This chain uses TRBV16 with TRBJ2-7; 11 nucleotides line up with TRBD2. Germline V gives CDR1 SGHSA, CDR2 FRNQAP. The CDR3 covers 16 residues. The CDR3 loop reads CASSLEHWGGANEQYF. The sequenced CDR3 bases are TGTGCAAGCAGCTTAGAACACTGGGGGGGCGCGAAT.

Only a few counts were recorded for this clone. Gene names denote mouse genes. The sequenced part of the CDR3 DNA is TGTGCCTGGAGTTCGGGACTGGGGGGGCGCCTGGCAGAA. It translates to CAWSSGLGGRLAE. In full, the CDR3 is CAWSSGLGGRLAETLYF. The chain employs TRBV31 and TRBJ2-3, with 14 bases identical to TRBD2. The CDR3 goes on 4 residues after the read ends, and that part is filled in from the germline J gene. CDR1 GKSSPN and CDR2 SITVG come from the germline V gene. Trimming removed 2 bases from V and 3 bases from J; junction bases left unmatched: 7. CDR3 length equals 17 residues.

This clone was counted between two and nine times. The gene names here belong to mouse. The CDR3 end falls 4 residues outside the read, so it is completed with the germline J gene. The chain is built from TRBV13-1 and TRBJ2-2, with TRBD1 matching 12 bases. Germline CDR1 NSHNY, CDR2 SYGAGN. The CDR3 is made up of 15 amino acids. V shed 7 bases and J 3 bases; nucleotides not matched to a gene: 4. CDR3 bases read: TGTGCCAGCTGGGGACAGGGGGCCCACACCGGG. It codes for CASWGQGAHTG. The whole CDR3 sequence is CASWGQGAHTGQLYF.

At least ten counts were recorded for this clone. Gene and germline names: mouse. The read comes to an end 4 residues before the CDR3 does, leaving the germline J gene to fill in the end. V and J are TRBV19 and TRBJ1-1; 12 bases match TRBD1. CDR1 is FNHDT and CDR2 is SITEND in the germline V gene (reference sequence). CDR3 length: 15 residues. The CDR3 spells CASIAPGQGATEVFF. The sequenced CDR3 bases are TGTGCCAGCATCGCTCCGGGACAGGGGGCAACA.

This clone was picked up many times. Gene labels here are mouse ones. The read comes to an end 4 residues before the CDR3 does, leaving the germline J gene to fill in the end. The chain combines TRBV13-1 with TRBJ1-2, with D hard to call. Germline CDR1 NSHNY, CDR2 SYGAGN. Deletions cut 5 bases from V and 1 base from J, with 3 bases between. The CDR3 has 11 residues. The CDR3 loop is CASSLNSDYTF. The sequenced part of the CDR3 DNA is TGTGCCAGCAGCCTAAACTCC.

This clone was counted at least ten times. The gene names here belong to mouse. Coverage ceases 4 residues before the CDR3 finishes, and the germline J gene fills in the end. J is TRBJ2-3 and V is TRBV2; TRBD2 is a possible D gene (6 bases). Trimming shortened V by 0 bases and J by 1 base, and 11 bases separated the two germline ends. The CDR3 length is 16 residues. Germline V gives CDR1 LGHNA, CDR2 YSYQKL. This chain's CDR3 is CASSQDGGRGAETLYF. The part of the CDR3 DNA that was read is TGTGCCAGCAGCCAAGATGGGGGAAGGGGTGCAGAA.